A selection of T cell receptor beta chains follows, all from one sample in a study of cytomegalovirus exposure and HLA in healthy donors. Assay: immunoSEQ multiplex PCR; the TCRdb copy retains only in-frame clones and omits some. The repertoire holds 70,000 to 95,000 clones, 62% seen once, with around 5.5% in the top ten. Sequencing was carried out using PBMCs. These receptors were collected from a woman in her twenties or thirties in good health and CMV-seropositive. The CDR3 runs from the conserved cysteine through the conserved F or W. The D gene is left open where the match is weak. Clone sizes are given selectively: once, few, many, or a class where the clone is expanded.

clone size	J gene	V gene	D gene	CDR3 protein	CDR3 DNA
NA	TRBJ2-7	TRBV11-2	TRBD2	CASRPSGGLTYEQYF	TGTGCCAGCAGACCAAGCGGGGGGTTAACCTACGAGCAGTACTTC
NA	TRBJ2-1	TRBV5-5	NA	CASSFPLGGRDEQFF	TGTGCCAGCAGCTTTCCGCTAGGGGGAAGGGATGAGCAGTTCTTC
NA	TRBJ2-4	TRBV5-1	TRBD2	CASSLVGVAGGAQYF	TGCGCCAGCAGCTTGGTGGGAGTAGCGGGGGGCGCTCAGTACTTC
once	TRBJ2-3	TRBV19	NA	CASTLGLDRSDTQYF	TGTGCCAGTACCCTGGGGCTGGACAGATCAGATACGCAGTATTTT
few	TRBJ2-7	TRBV19	NA	CARAGPPSYEQYF	TGTGCCAGGGCGGGTCCGCCGTCCTACGAGCAGTACTTC
few	TRBJ1-1	TRBV5-6	NA	CASSSQTLIWSGFF	TGTGCCAGCAGCTCCCAAACCCTGATTTGGTCGGGTTTCTTT
NA	TRBJ1-1	TRBV30	TRBD1	CAWMRQGAVTEAFF	TGTGCCTGGATGAGACAGGGAGCCGTAACTGAAGCTTTCTTT
NA	TRBJ2-7	TRBV2	TRBD1	CASAISRTGSYEQYF	TGTGCCAGTGCCATCTCGCGGACAGGGAGTTACGAGCAGTACTTC
NA	TRBJ1-2	TRBV10-3	TRBD1	CAGGQGSDYGYTF	TGTGCCGGAGGACAGGGTAGTGACTATGGCTACACCTTC
NA	TRBJ2-3	TRBV5-6	TRBD2	CASSWRVAGPPDTQYF	TGTGCCAGCAGCTGGAGGGTAGCGGGACCGCCAGATACGCAGTATTTT
NA	TRBJ2-1	TRBV5-1	TRBD2	CASRGSAAGGNEQFF	TGCGCCAGCAGGGGGTCGGCTGCGGGAGGCAATGAGCAGTTCTTC
NA	TRBJ2-2	TRBV5-4	NA	CASSETRVFEAGELFF	TGTGCCAGCAGCGAAACCAGGGTCTTCGAGGCTGGGGAGCTGTTTTTT
NA	TRBJ2-7	TRBV5-4	TRBD2	CASAPSGGPPYEQYF	TGTGCCAGCGCACCTAGCGGGGGGCCACCCTACGAGCAGTACTTC
few	TRBJ2-1	TRBV25-1	TRBD2	CASSGEGLAGKNEQFF	TGTGCCAGCAGTGGGGAGGGACTAGCGGGGAAAAATGAGCAGTTCTTC
few	TRBJ2-1	TRBV5-1	TRBD2	CASSQHSGGPSTYNEQFF	TGCGCCAGCAGCCAACATAGCGGGGGGCCCTCGACCTACAATGAGCAGTTCTTC
few	TRBJ1-5	TRBV5-1	NA	CASSPGLTSNQPQHF	TGCGCCAGCAGCCCAGGACTTACTAGCAATCAGCCCCAGCATTTT
NA	TRBJ2-4	TRBV5-6	TRBD2	CASSSGLADAKNIQYF	TGTGCCAGCAGTTCCGGACTAGCTGACGCCAAAAACATTCAGTACTTC
NA	TRBJ2-7	TRBV27	NA	CASSTTRTTFYEQYF	TGTGCCAGCAGTACGACCCGGACTACTTTCTACGAGCAGTACTTC
few	TRBJ2-7	TRBV6-6	NA	CASRRSGRGSYEQYF	TGTGCCAGCAGGCGATCAGGACGGGGTAGCTACGAGCAGTACTTC
few	TRBJ2-5	TRBV7-9	NA	CASSSRRGGERETQYF	TGTGCCAGCAGCTCCCGCCGTGGCGGCGAGAGAGAGACCCAGTACTTC
NA	TRBJ2-3	TRBV9	TRBD2	CASSGLAGGTTDTQYF	TGTGCCAGCAGCGGTTTAGCGGGGGGGACCACAGATACGCAGTATTTT
NA	TRBJ2-2	TRBV5-1	TRBD1	CASSLVGQRNTGELFF	TGCGCCAGCAGCTTGGTGGGACAGAGAAACACCGGGGAGCTGTTTTTT
NA	TRBJ2-7	TRBV4-1	TRBD2	CASSRLGLANDEQYF	TGCGCCAGCAGCCGGCTGGGACTAGCGAACGACGAGCAGTACTTC
NA	TRBJ2-2	TRBV28	TRBD1	CASSHRDRNTGELFF	TGTGCCAGCAGCCACCGGGACAGGAACACCGGGGAGCTGTTTTTT